Listed below are T cell receptor beta chains from one sample, sequenced in a study of response to subunit inactivated influenza vaccine. TCRdb itself ran the RT-PCR reads through MiXCR, one entry per CDR3 protein. The sample holds under 800,000 distinct CDR3 sequences, more than 11% seen once. Sequenced here: PBMCs from blood, sampled roughly 15 days before vaccination. These receptors all come from a man aged 45-60 years who received an inactivated influenza vaccine. CDR3s leave out the opening cysteine and the closing phenylalanine or tryptophan. Size is stated for part of the rows, as once, few or many counts, or as a class when the clone is expanded.

v_call clone_size cdr3_aa
TRBV4-1 few ASSQDPLAEQF
TRBV5-6 . ASSLYAGTGNTDTQY
TRBV3-1 . ASSQQGGGARSPLH
TRBV25-1 . ASSEGSVARGEQY
TRBV27 few ASSTRLDGYNEQF
TRBV7-2 few ASSFVPLAGVYEQY
TRBV7-2 many ASSPSRTNEKLF
TRBV25-1 many ASSELETVSGELF
TRBV20-1 . SAGRAGTQETQY
TRBV15 few ATSVGAPGEQY
TRBV4-2 . ASSQDGTVQETQY
TRBV6-1 few ASTRANTEAF
TRBV4-1 . ASSHAGQGRTEAF
TRBV12-3/TRBV12-4 few ASSSGGIVADTQY
TRBV28 . ASKRLAGYNEQF
TRBV10-1 . ASPSDPITFIYNSPLH
TRBV27 few ASSPWTSANTGELF
TRBV12-3/TRBV12-4 few ASSDRVPDTQY
TRBV4-3 many ASSQGTGTQVNYGYT
TRBV20-1 . SASGQANHGYT
TRBV20-1 few SARDYRGGEKLF
TRBV28 . ASSYLRGGEQF
TRBV9 many ASSVGGFGTDTQY
TRBV7-3 few ASSLNFRTINEQF
TRBV20-1 . SANREVREQY
TRBV25-1 . ASSEASVGIMQTQY
TRBV29-1 many SALGWDRNEQF
TRBV12-5 . ASGSGQGTDTQY
TRBV11-3 . GLWSHNEQF
TRBV4-1 . ASSPSLSSRGTSGKIDEQY
TRBV20-1 few SAPGRTSVYNEQF
TRBV5-1 . ASSGWTSGRFNEQF
TRBV28 . ASTSPVGGRYEQY
TRBV6-2/TRBV6-3 few ASRQNSGGSNTEAF
TRBV27 . ASRGAATGELF
TRBV14 . ASSQPRWASGFRKVFSEQF
TRBV5-1 . ASSLAVLGGGYT
TRBV10-2 . ASSDSTAPSKAF
TRBV28 . ATTKGGSHTGELF
TRBV7-2 . ASSLAGRAVADTQY
TRBV6-2/TRBV6-3 few ASTQTTPGRRSYEQY
TRBV20-1 few SARVQGQLNYGYT
TRBV6-5 . ASSYSTVTGGHGYT
TRBV6-1 many ASRSGTGGYEQY
TRBV20-1 . SARPHRAVHADTQY
TRBV2 . AIGPSPLH
TRBV2 few ASRAYGYT
TRBV29-1 few SVEGTGTN
TRBV6-1 few ASMIGQDNQPQH
TRBV15 few ATSRGLAGGPNEQF
TRBV9 . ASSASVGGDEQY
TRBV30 . AWTTGWNSPLH
TRBV20-1 few SARVGGSEQY
TRBV25-1 few ASREATGPGELF
TRBV6-2/TRBV6-3 few ASSYSSGRRRTDTQY
TRBV28 many ASSLPQGAYGYT
TRBV18 . ASLLLPGQGGEQY
TRBV7-9 few ASGGRNTEAF
TRBV20-1 . SARRDRDNSPLH